The TCR beta chain under discussion was sequenced for a study of naive and memory T cell subsets (dated by TCRdb to the late 2010s). Context from the whole study: According to the figure summarizing the samples, there were around ten blood donors, 7 tuberculin skin test biopsies and 3 saline control biopsies. PCR2 was typically a SYBR Green qPCR stopped at a set threshold; low-input samples could instead use end-point PCR (approximately 6 cycles). Findings and caveats that apply to the study as a whole: The RNA-based method was acknowledged to be potentially sensitive to changes in TCR transcripts with T cell activation and differentiation.

From the cysteine through the phenylalanine, the CDR3 covers 16 amino acids. This entry keeps only the CDR3 DNA: 48 bases, framed from base 1. In the germline V gene, CDR1 corresponds to LGHNA and CDR2 to YNFKEQ. Trimming removed 0 bases from V and 4 bases from J, leaving 13 bases between the germline ends. About this clonotype itself: This receptor's antigen is unknown. Qualities for individual bases were not recorded, and no much larger clone is one base off.

Library preparation was by 5' RACE. The ligated cDNA was amplified by four rounds of PCR, in which nested alpha and beta constant region primers were used together with the SP2 primer. For the blood and skin samples, reverse transcription of TCR RNA was done with SuperScript IV along with alpha and beta constant region primers. Using T4 RNA ligase 1, an oligonucleotide carrying both the Illumina SP2 primer and a UMI was ligated onto the 3' end of the cDNA. To prevent hairpin formation, the 12-nucleotide UMI was made up of two random hexamers with an eight-base spacer between them. From the second PCR onward, the TCR alpha and beta chain libraries were handled separately, and dual indexing was used for multiplexing. After pooling, the indexed libraries were analyzed by capillary electrophoresis and sequenced on either an Illumina MiSeq or NextSeq. Libraries were spiked with PhiX DNA at about 5-7.5% so that base diversity was increased and cluster recognition was improved. On the study's bioinformatics: Demultiplexor extracted UMIs from read 2, combined them with read 1 TCR sequence, and split reads by sample indices. V and J genes and V-J junctions were identified by Decombinator, which gave every TCR a five-part identifier that included V and J deletions. Collapsinator relied on UMIs to correct both sequencing errors and PCR amplification heterogeneity, producing a UMI-based abundance for each TCR. CDR3Translator turned identifiers into nucleotide sequence, translated that sequence into amino acids, and pulled out CDR3 regions based on terminal motifs. Error-corrected alpha and beta TCR counts from blood and skin were compared after normalization to input RNA amount. The public sequencing data were trimmed at Q25 with fastp and processed into clonotypes with MiXCR by TCRdb, which kept only in-frame beta chains. Under each unique CDR3 protein, matching rows form one entry showing the most common genes and DNA. In this record, the V and J calls reflect TCRdb's handling and not the investigators' own analysis. This sample lists more than 50,000 distinct CDR3 sequences; roughly 6.7% were detected once. The ten largest clones add up to 9% to 10% of the sample.

The study reported a robust and sensitive protocol to amplify, sequence and analyze TCRs, based on 3' ligation of a UMI-containing oligonucleotide to TCR cDNA. Whole blood analysis involved drawing about 2.3 ml of peripheral blood from adult healthy volunteers into Tempus tubes and then extracting RNA following the manufacturer's instructions. Total RNA was used without cell sorting and was treated with RQ1 DNase before reverse transcription, with a target input of about 1 to 1,100 ng. Libraries were prepared from skin biopsies and whole blood to test how robust the pipeline was in samples where T cells are a minority population.

The sequence links TRBV4-2 to TRBJ1-3, with the identity of the D gene unclear. This sequence was found in a male donor in good health. The nucleotide sequence is TGTGCCAGCAGCCAAGAGCGGGAAATCCTCGGAAACACCATATATTTT. Its translation reads: CASSQEREILGNTIYF.